This is a list of T cell receptor beta chains from one sample in a study of shared clonotypes between healthy human individuals. Clones were sequenced by immunoSEQ multiplex PCR, and TCRdb holds only the in-frame ones, with some missing. The data show about 480,000 clones, about three quarters seen once. Sequencing was performed on PBMCs. Receptor source: a middle-aged woman in good health. Some clones in this sample may be carry-over from other donors' samples. CDR3s include the opening cysteine and the closing phenylalanine or tryptophan. A D gene is named only where the DNA matches it firmly. Rows give clone size only sometimes, using once, few, many, or a class for an expanded clone.

V	D	size	J	length	DNA	CDR3
TRBV6-1	-	once	TRBJ1-1	14	TGTGCCAGCAGCAGGACAGTCGTGAACACTGAAGCTTTCTTT	CASSRTVVNTEAFF
TRBV7-2	TRBD2	-	TRBJ2-1	16	TGTGCCAGCAGCTTAGTGGGGACTAGCGGGGAAAATGAGCAGTTCTTC	CASSLVGTSGENEQFF
TRBV6-6	-	-	TRBJ2-1	14	TGTGCCAGCAGTCTAGGCATCCCCTACAATGAGCAGTTCTTC	CASSLGIPYNEQFF
TRBV6-1	TRBD1	few	TRBJ2-7	14	TGTGCCAGCAGCCTAGACAGGGCTTACTACGAGCAGTACTTC	CASSLDRAYYEQYF
TRBV7-2	-	-	TRBJ1-5	15	TGTGCCAGCAGCTTAGCGCCCACAGCGAATCAGCCCCAGCATTTT	CASSLAPTANQPQHF
TRBV18	-	few	TRBJ2-3	13	TGTGCCAGCTCTCGGGAGTTCGCAGATACGCAGTATTTT	CASSREFADTQYF
TRBV4-3	-	-	TRBJ2-3	15	TGCGCCAGCAGCCAAGGCGGGACTAGCACAGATACGCAGTATTTT	CASSQGGTSTDTQYF
TRBV4-3	-	-	TRBJ2-3	13	TGCGCCAGCAGCCAAGAACGGAGGGATACGCAGTATTTT	CASSQERRDTQYF
TRBV7-9	-	few	TRBJ2-3	16	TGTGCCAGCAGCTTAGCGATTTTCCAGAGCACAGATACGCAGTATTTT	CASSLAIFQSTDTQYF
TRBV6-1	-	-	TRBJ1-2	11	TGTGCCAGCAGTACCGGGGTCGGCTACACCTTC	CASSTGVGYTF
TRBV5-1	-	-	TRBJ2-7	15	TGCGCCAGCAGAAAAACCGCAGATTACTCCTACGAGCAGTACTTC	CASRKTADYSYEQYF
TRBV14	-	-	TRBJ1-4	15	TGTGCCAGCAGCTACTACAGGGCGCCTAATGAAAAACTGTTTTTT	CASSYYRAPNEKLFF
TRBV5-1	TRBD2	-	TRBJ2-2	15	TGCGCCAGCAGCGGGACTAGCGGGAGGGCCGGGGAGCTGTTTTTT	CASSGTSGRAGELFF
TRBV25-1	-	-	TRBJ2-2	15	TGTGCCAGCAGTAGGAAAAGGGACGGCACCGGGGGGCTGTTTTTT	CASSRKRDGTGGLFF
TRBV6-5	-	few	TRBJ1-1	10	TGTGCCAGCAGAAGGACTGAAGCTTTCTTT	CASRRTEAFF
TRBV11-2	-	-	TRBJ2-1	16	TGTGCCAGCAGCCTACTAGTCTCCCTTGGGGAAAATGAGCAGTTCTTC	CASSLLVSLGENEQFF
TRBV6-6	TRBD1	once	TRBJ2-7	15	TGTGCCAGCAGTTACCGGGACAGGGGGGGGTACGAGCAGTACTTC	CASSYRDRGGYEQYF
TRBV5-1	TRBD2	-	TRBJ2-7	15	TGCGCCAGCAGCTTGAGCCTAGCGGGAGAGGGGGAGCAGTACTTC	CASSLSLAGEGEQYF
TRBV27	TRBD1	-	TRBJ2-7	15	TGTGCCAGCAGTTTAGGGACAGGGGGTTTGTACGAGCAGTACTTC	CASSLGTGGLYEQYF
TRBV6-4	-	-	TRBJ2-1	14	TGTGCCAGCAGTGTTTCTACCTCCTACAATGAGCAGTTCTTC	CASSVSTSYNEQFF
TRBV5-1	TRBD1	once	TRBJ1-1	15	TGCGCCAGCAGCCCCCAGGGGGGGCTGAACACTGAAGCTTTCTTT	CASSPQGGLNTEAFF
TRBV18	-	few	TRBJ1-1	12	TGTGCCAGCTCACCCCAACAGGGTGAAGCTTTCTTT	CASSPQQGEAFF
TRBV2	TRBD2	-	TRBJ2-7	16	TGTGCCAGCAGGAAGGGACTAGCGGGAGGGCCTTACGAGCAGTACTTC	CASRKGLAGGPYEQYF